The 32 T cell receptor beta chains given below trace back to one sample, sequenced in a study of blood T cell repertoires in COVID-19. Clones were read by immunoSEQ multiplex PCR, and TCRdb kept only the in-frame ones, dropping some. The sample shows some 150,000 clones, more than 75% of them seen only once. Sequences were obtained from peripheral blood. The receptors originated from a human donor with acute or convalescent COVID-19. The donor label of this sample is uncertain.

The genes are TRBV5-8 and TRBJ2-5; 11 positions agree with TRBD1. Germline CDR1 SGHTS, CDR2 YDEGEE. Trimming cost V 5 bases and J 0 bases; bases outside gene matches: 6. CDR3 length equals 16 residues. Written as DNA, the CDR3 is TGTGCCAGCAGTTCTGGACAGGGGGCGTACCAAGAGACCCAGTACTTC. Residues: CASSSGQGAYQETQYF.

The DNA for the CDR3 is TGTGCCAGCAGTTTAGATGGCTTGACAGCGTTTACCTTC. Residues: CASSLDGLTAFTF. This sequence joins TRBV12-3 or TRBV12-4 and TRBJ1-2; tentatively, D is TRBD1 (5 bases). V gave up 1 base and J gave up 14 bases, with 17 bases separating them. The CDR3 totals 13 residues.

The chain is built from TRBV11-2 and TRBJ2-7; 7 bases line up with TRBD1. CDR1 SGHAT and CDR2 FQNNGV come from the germline V gene. J gave up 7 bases and V 5 bases, and 8 bases lay outside the gene matches. The CDR3 contains 13 residues. CDR3 residues: CASSTQGLGEQYV. CDR3 coding DNA: TGTGCCAGCAGCACACAGGGGTTGGGGGAGCAGTACGTC.

The rearrangement links TRBV15 to TRBJ1-6; 7 bases align to TRBD1. Germline V lookup: CDR1 LNHNV, CDR2 YYDKDF (reference sequence). With 1 base clipped from V and 7 bases from J, the junction kept 4 bases outside the gene matches. CDR3 length: 15 residues. In DNA form, the CDR3 reads TGTGCCACCAGCAGAGGGGACAGATGGAATTCACCCCTCCACTTT. Its protein is CATSRGDRWNSPLHF.

V is TRBV5-1 and J is TRBJ2-1; possibly TRBD2 for D (5 bases). The CDR3 runs 15 residues. V lost 0 bases, J lost 6 bases, and 13 bases lay in between. The V gene's germline CDR1 is SGHRS and CDR2 YFSETQ. The CDR3 bases are TGCGCCAGCAGCTTGGTCGGGGATAAGGGCAATGAGCAGTTCTTC. It yields the protein CASSLVGDKGNEQFF.

This chain joins TRBV9 and TRBJ1-4; D perhaps matches TRBD1 (5 bases). Germline V gene lookup returns CDR1 SGDLS and CDR2 YYNGEE. Trimming shortened V by 0 bases and J by 0 bases, and 12 bases separated the two germline ends. This CDR3 is 17 amino acids long. The CDR3 DNA reads TGTGCCAGCAGCGTAGGGCGGGGGGACCCAACTAATGAAAAACTGTTTTTT. It encodes CASSVGRGDPTNEKLFF.

The chain carries TRBV7-2 and TRBJ2-3, with a possible D match to TRBD2 (6 bases). The V end was cut by 2 bases, the J end by 4 bases, with 13 bases between. Germline-derived CDR1 and CDR2 are SGHTA and FQGNSA. This CDR3 contains 15 residues. CDR3 DNA: TGTGCCAGCAGCTTACAGGGACTTGGGTCAGATACGCAGTATTTT. It encodes CASSLQGLGSDTQYF. Supplemented by reference TRBV7-2 and TRBJ2-3, the full variable domain reads GAGVSQSPSNKVTEKGKDVELRCDPISGHTALYWYRQSLGQGLEFLIYFQGNSAPDKSGLPSDRFSAERTGGSVSTLTIQRTQQEDSAVYLCASSLQGLGSDTQYFGPGTRLTVL.

This clone has just one count. The chain carries TRBV24-1 and TRBJ2-1; 8 bases line up with TRBD1. CDR1 and CDR2 (germline): KGHDR, SFDVKD. The CDR3 runs 16 residues. J gave up 8 bases and V 1 base, and 9 bases lay outside the gene matches. CDR3 DNA sequence: TGTGCCACCAGTGATTTAATCTCCAGGGGGCATGATGAGCAGTTCTTC. Amino acids: CATSDLISRGHDEQFF.

The rearrangement links TRBV5-8 to TRBJ1-4; D remains ambiguous. The CDR3 totals 15 residues. CDR1 and CDR2 from the germline V gene are SGHTS and YDEGEE. The germline V and J ends were trimmed by 0 bases and 4 bases, with 10 bases remaining between them. In DNA form, the CDR3 reads TGTGCCAGCAGCTTGGGGGCGCGGGGTAATGAAAAACTGTTTTTT. The encoded protein is CASSLGARGNEKLFF.

This sequence joins TRBV9 and TRBJ2-2, with TRBD1 matching over 9 bases. This CDR3 has 15 residues. The V segment lost 0 bases and the J segment 7 bases; nucleotides outside the gene matches: 4. Germline assignment: CDR1 SGDLS and CDR2 YYNGEE. The CDR3 DNA reads as TGTGCCAGCAGCGTAGCACAGGGGGCTCGCGGGGAGCTGTTTTTT. As protein: CASSVAQGARGELFF.

This clone was observed a single time. At one of its ends the junction is not consistent with the germline gene, which may arise from a read error. The sample has other DNA sequences that encode this CDR3 too. The V and J genes are TRBV29-1 and TRBJ2-2; 8 positions match TRBD2. The CDR3 covers 15 residues. Germline-derived CDR1 and CDR2 are SQVTM and ANQGSEA. For the CDR3, the DNA is TGCAGCGTTGAAGACCCTCTACGGGGGGGCGGGGAGCTATTTTTT. Residues: CSVEDPLRGGGELFF.

The chain combines TRBV3-1 (or the pseudogene TRBV3-2) with TRBJ1-5; D might be TRBD1 (6 bases). The CDR3 contains 16 residues. CDR1 and CDR2 (germline): LGHDT, YNNKEL (reference sequence). Trimming cost V 0 bases and J 1 base, with 10 bases left between them. CDR3 bases: TGTGCCAGCAGCCAAGAGGGAGGGGGAAGCAATCAGCCCCAGCATTTT. It is translated as CASSQEGGGSNQPQHF.

This chain connects TRBV27 to TRBJ2-7, with D possibly being TRBD1 (6 bases). Trimming removed 5 bases at V and 1 base at J, with 15 bases between. Germline assignment: CDR1 MNHEY and CDR2 SMNVEV (reference sequence). The CDR3 spans 15 residues. The CDR3 region has the DNA TGTGCCAGCAGTCCCCGGGACATCGTTTCCTACGAGCAGTACTTC. It translates to CASSPRDIVSYEQYF.

The chain carries TRBV27 and TRBJ2-1; TRBD2 agrees at 10 bases. V lost 5 bases, J lost 4 bases, and 8 bases stayed unmatched. In germline, CDR1 is MNHEY, CDR2 SMNVEV (reference sequence). This CDR3 has 16 amino acids. DNA for the CDR3: TGTGCCAGCAGTAACGGGGCTAGCGGGGGATACAATGAGCAGTTCTTC. This gives the protein CASSNGASGGYNEQFF.

The chain recombines TRBV6-4 with TRBJ2-3; weak D call: TRBD1 (5 bases). The CDR3 covers 15 residues. V gave up 0 bases and J gave up 3 bases, with 10 bases separating them. Germline values: CDR1 MRHNA, CDR2 SNTAGT. In nucleotides, the CDR3 is TGTGCCAGCAGTGACTCCCAGGGTGGGACAGATACGCAGTATTTT. It yields the protein CASSDSQGGTDTQYF.

The chain recombines TRBV27 with TRBJ1-2; D is unresolved. This CDR3 has 15 residues. The V gene lost 6 bases and the J gene lost 1 base, with 15 bases spanning the gap. Germline V gives CDR1 MNHEY, CDR2 SMNVEV (reference sequence). DNA for the CDR3: TGTGCCAGCAGCTTTTCCCTTGTCTATAACTATGGCTACACCTTC. Residues: CASSFSLVYNYGYTF.

The chain couples TRBV28 to TRBJ2-5, with D possibly matching TRBD1 (6 bases). This CDR3 has 14 residues. Germline CDR1 MDHEN, CDR2 SYDVKM. Trimming took 4 bases from V and 1 from J, leaving 10 bases between them. The CDR3 loop reads CASSSQGFQETQYF. The CDR3 DNA sequence: TGTGCCAGCAGTTCACAGGGTTTCCAAGAGACCCAGTACTTC.

The chain has TRBV19 and TRBJ1-2; D unclear. Trimming shortened V by 3 bases and J by 4 bases, and 15 bases separated the two germline ends. Germline CDR1 reads LNHDA; CDR2 reads SQIVND (reference sequence). This CDR3 is 15 amino acids long. The CDR3 sequence: CASSIPTAGSYGYTF. DNA for the CDR3: TGTGCCAGTAGTATTCCCACAGCCGGGAGCTATGGCTACACCTTC.

The genes are TRBV4-1 and TRBJ2-5; 7 nucleotides agree with TRBD2. Germline CDR1 reads MGHRA; CDR2 reads YSYEKL. This CDR3 contains 14 residues. Germline trimming cut 1 base from V and 5 bases from J; bases unmatched to any gene: 4. CDR3 in amino acids: CASSQVWGGETQYF. The CDR3 DNA reads TGCGCCAGCAGCCAAGTGTGGGGAGGGGAGACCCAGTACTTC.

The rearrangement joins TRBV11-2 to TRBJ2-7; 7 bases match TRBD2. This CDR3 is 14 amino acids long. Germline V gives CDR1 SGHAT, CDR2 FQNNGV. The V gene end was trimmed by 0 bases and the J gene end by 3 bases; junction bases not matched to a gene: 2. Written as DNA, the CDR3 is TGTGCCAGCAGCTTAGACCAGCGGGGCTACGAGCAGTACGTC. It is translated as CASSLDQRGYEQYV.

The chain carries TRBV25-1 and TRBJ1-1; no clear D. V was cut by 6 bases and J by 5 bases, with 22 bases left in between. Germline V CDR1 and CDR2: MGHDK, SYGVNS. CDR3 length equals 16 residues. CDR3 sequence reads: CASSIHGTKRNTEAFF. Written as DNA, the CDR3 is TGTGCCAGCAGCATCCACGGTACTAAAAGAAATACTGAAGCTTTCTTT.

As concerns this clone: An end of the junction does not agree with germline; a read error may underlie this. The rearrangement links TRBV7-7 to TRBJ2-3; D is unresolved. The germline V gene encodes CDR1 SSHAT and CDR2 FNYEAQ (reference sequence). The CDR3 has 13 residues. This CDR3 is CASSFNQADTQYF. DNA for the CDR3: TGTGCTAGCAGCTTCAATCAGGCAGATACGCAGTATTTT.

The genes are TRBV20-1 and TRBJ2-6; 7 bases are shared with TRBD1. This CDR3 contains 16 residues. Germline V gives CDR1 DFQATT, CDR2 SNEGSKA (reference sequence). V gave up 3 bases and J gave up 2 bases; unmatched junction bases: 7. This CDR3 is CSASSTGVAGANVLTF. DNA of the CDR3: TGCAGTGCTAGTAGCACAGGGGTCGCTGGGGCCAACGTCCTGACTTTC.

The chain recombines TRBV6-5 with TRBJ1-3, with 7 bases fitting TRBD1. After removal of 5 bases from V and 0 bases from J, the junction contained 4 bases not matched to a gene. Germline V gene data show CDR1 as MNHEY and CDR2 as SVGAGI. CDR3 length: 15 amino acids. CDR3 in DNA: TGTGCCAGCAGTAGGACAGGATCCTCTGGAAACACCATATATTTT. It yields the protein CASSRTGSSGNTIYF.

This clone was seen once. The V gene is TRBV6-5, the J gene TRBJ1-4, with D possibly being TRBD1 (6 bases). The CDR3 covers 15 residues. The V gene lost 2 bases and the J gene lost 0 bases, with 7 bases spanning the gap. The germline V gene encodes CDR1 MNHEY and CDR2 SVGAGI. The CDR3 DNA reads TGTGCCAGCAGTTACCAGGGGCCAACTAATGAAAAACTGTTTTTT. It encodes CASSYQGPTNEKLFF.

The gene calls are TRBV28 and TRBJ2-1; 7 bases fit TRBD2. The V and J ends lost 0 bases and 0 bases, in that order; junction bases with no gene match: 5. This CDR3 comprises 17 residues. The germline gives CDR1 MDHEN, CDR2 SYDVKM. CDR3 sequence: CASSLWRGTGSYNEQFF. In nucleotides, the CDR3 is TGTGCCAGCAGTTTATGGCGGGGGACGGGCTCCTACAATGAGCAGTTCTTC.

Judged by abundance, this clone is medium-sized. V gene TRBV5-8 combines with J gene TRBJ2-3; no clear D gene. The CDR3 extends over 16 amino acids. Trimming left V 0 bases short and J 5 bases short, with 16 bases between. Germline loops: CDR1 SGHTS, CDR2 YDEGEE. This chain's CDR3 is CASSLASGPQGDTQYF. CDR3 DNA: TGTGCCAGCAGCTTGGCCTCGGGTCCTCAAGGAGATACGCAGTATTTT. The entire variable domain, with the rest obtained from reference TRBV5-8 and TRBJ2-3, is as follows: EAGVTQSPTHLIKTRGQQATLRCSPISGHTSVYWYQQALGLGLQFLLWYDEGEERNRGNFPPRFSGRQFPNYSSELNVNALELEDSALYLCASSLASGPQGDTQYFGPGTRLTVL.

The genes are TRBV5-6 and TRBJ2-1; D might be TRBD2 (5 bases). Germline lookup yields CDR1 SGHDT and CDR2 YYEEEE. V lost 2 bases, J lost 6 bases, and 15 bases lay in between. The CDR3 runs 15 residues. The CDR3 DNA reads TGTGCCAGCAGCTTCTCCAAACTAGTAATCAATGAGCAGTTCTTC. Its translation: CASSFSKLVINEQFF.

The V call is TRBV29-1, the J call TRBJ2-3, with a possible D match to TRBD1 (6 bases). The CDR3 has 13 residues. The germline V and J ends were trimmed by 5 bases and 2 bases, with 11 bases remaining between them. Germline V lookup: CDR1 SQVTM, CDR2 ANQGSEA. CDR3 sequence (DNA): TGCAGCGTTAGAGGGGGATCCACAGATACGCAGTATTTT. Encoded protein: CSVRGGSTDTQYF.

This clone was found a few times. V is TRBV30 and J is TRBJ1-1, with D unresolved. Per the germline V gene, CDR1 is GTSNPN and CDR2 is SVGIG (reference sequence). The CDR3 is 14 residues long. V was shortened by 5 bases and J by 4 bases, with 17 bases between the two germline ends. The CDR3 protein is CAWSQTSSGTEAFF. The CDR3 DNA reads as TGTGCCTGGTCTCAAACCTCCAGCGGCACTGAAGCTTTCTTT. Full variable domain (rest looked up from reference TRBV30 and TRBJ1-1): SQTIHQWPATLVQPVGSPLSLECTVEGTSNPNLYWYRQAAGRGLQLLFYSVGIGQISSEVPQNLSASRPQDRQFILSSKKLLLSDSGFYLCAWSQTSSGTEAFFGQGTRLTVV.

The DNA of the CDR3 is TGCGCCAGCAGCGAAAACGTCCAGGGGGTTGTCACCGGGGAGCTGTTTTTT. Encoded protein: CASSENVQGVVTGELFF. This chain links TRBV5-1 with TRBJ2-2, with 7 nucleotides matching TRBD1. With V trimmed by 4 bases and J by 4 bases, 13 bases remained unmatched. The CDR3 contains 17 residues. Germline CDR1 is SGHRS and CDR2 is YFSETQ.

This clone showed up just a few times. The rearrangement uses TRBV29-1 and TRBJ1-2, with D perhaps matching TRBD1 (6 bases). This CDR3 has 11 amino acids. CDR1 SQVTM and CDR2 ANQGSEA come from the germline V gene. Trimming removed 6 bases at V and 6 bases at J, with 11 bases between. CDR3 sequence reads: CSVIQGDGYTF. As DNA, the CDR3 is TGCAGCGTCATACAGGGAGATGGCTACACCTTC.